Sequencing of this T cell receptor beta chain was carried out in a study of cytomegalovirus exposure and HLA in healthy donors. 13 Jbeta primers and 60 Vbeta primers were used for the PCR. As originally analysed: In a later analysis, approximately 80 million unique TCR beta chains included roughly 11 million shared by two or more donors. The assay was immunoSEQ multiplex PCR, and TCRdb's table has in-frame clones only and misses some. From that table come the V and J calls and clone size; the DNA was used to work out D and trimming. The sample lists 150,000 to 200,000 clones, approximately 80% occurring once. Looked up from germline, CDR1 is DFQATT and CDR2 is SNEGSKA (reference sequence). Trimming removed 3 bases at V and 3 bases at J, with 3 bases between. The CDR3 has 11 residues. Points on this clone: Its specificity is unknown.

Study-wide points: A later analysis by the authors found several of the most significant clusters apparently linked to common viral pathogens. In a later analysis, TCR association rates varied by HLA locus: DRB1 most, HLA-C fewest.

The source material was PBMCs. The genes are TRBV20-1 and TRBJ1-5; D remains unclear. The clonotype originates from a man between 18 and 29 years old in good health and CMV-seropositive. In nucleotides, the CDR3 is TGCAGTGCTAGCCACAATCAGCCCCAGCATTTT. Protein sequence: CSASHNQPQHF.